These T cell receptor beta chains were read from a single sample in a study of cytomegalovirus exposure and HLA in healthy donors. Here immunoSEQ multiplex PCR was the method, and the copy in TCRdb shows in-frame clones only, minus some. The data show 90,000 to 100,000 clones, with approximately 81% seen just once and around 3.2% held by the top ten. The sequencing sample was made of PBMCs. These receptor sequences come from a woman in her forties in good health and CMV-seronegative. Each CDR3 is given with its conserved first and last residue. The order of the fields is CDR3 length, clone size, J gene, D gene, V gene, CDR3 protein, CDR3 DNA. The D gene is left open where the match is weak. For some rows the clone size is stated as once, few or many, or as a class when expanded; others skip it.

14,-,TRBJ2-7,TRBD1,TRBV9,CASSVGQGAREQYF,TGTGCCAGCAGCGTAGGACAGGGGGCAAGGGAGCAGTACTTC
12,-,TRBJ1-1,-,TRBV27,CASSSGNTEAFF,TGTGCCAGCAGTTCGGGGAACACTGAAGCTTTCTTT
17,-,TRBJ2-3,TRBD2,TRBV19,CASGGTSGRAGTDTQYF,TGTGCCAGTGGCGGGACTAGCGGGAGGGCCGGCACAGATACGCAGTATTTT
15,-,TRBJ2-1,TRBD2,TRBV10-3,CAVGTSGRAGNEQFF,TGTGCCGTCGGGACTAGCGGGAGGGCCGGGAATGAGCAGTTCTTC
14,-,TRBJ2-7,TRBD1,TRBV28,CASSFQGQAWEQYF,TGTGCCAGCAGTTTTCAGGGACAGGCATGGGAGCAGTACTTC
14,-,TRBJ1-5,-,TRBV19,CASGSRWGNQPQHF,TGTGCCAGCGGGAGCAGGTGGGGCAATCAGCCCCAGCATTTT
15,-,TRBJ2-7,TRBD1,TRBV27,CASSPWGTGVTEQYF,TGTGCCAGCAGTCCCTGGGGGACAGGGGTAACCGAGCAGTACTTC
14,-,TRBJ1-2,-,TRBV7-9,CASSLKEGGYGYTF,TGTGCCAGCAGCTTAAAAGAAGGGGGCTATGGCTACACCTTC
14,-,TRBJ1-5,-,TRBV25-1,CASSETGSNQPQHF,TGTGCCAGCAGTGAAACAGGGAGTAATCAGCCCCAGCATTTT
16,-,TRBJ2-5,-,TRBV5-1,CASSFLLARVGETQYF,TGCGCCAGCAGCTTCCTACTCGCTCGCGTCGGAGAGACCCAGTACTTC
16,-,TRBJ2-2,TRBD2,TRBV5-1,CASSVRGGSSPGELFF,TGCGCCAGCAGCGTGCGGGGGGGGAGCTCCCCCGGGGAGCTGTTTTTT
13,few,TRBJ2-1,-,TRBV19,CASSMSRSNEQFF,TGTGCCAGTAGTATGAGTAGGAGCAATGAGCAGTTCTTC
16,-,TRBJ2-2,TRBD2,TRBV7-2,CASSLARGGPFGELFF,TGTGCCAGCAGCTTAGCACGCGGGGGGCCTTTTGGGGAGCTGTTTTTT
14,-,TRBJ2-7,TRBD1,TRBV6-5,CASRAGTGSYEQYF,TGTGCCAGCAGGGCCGGGACAGGGTCCTACGAGCAGTACTTC
13,-,TRBJ2-3,-,TRBV10-3,CAITSGLADTQYF,TGTGCCATCACTTCGGGACTCGCCGATACGCAGTATTTT
14,-,TRBJ2-2,-,TRBV11-2,CASSPERATGELFF,TGTGCCAGCAGCCCAGAGCGGGCTACCGGGGAGCTGTTTTTT
17,-,TRBJ2-5,-,TRBV14,CASSQVLGSRGQETQYF,TGTGCCAGCAGCCAAGTTTTGGGTTCACGGGGGCAAGAGACCCAGTACTTC
14,-,TRBJ1-5,-,TRBV18,CASSRGGDNQPQHF,TGTGCCAGCTCACGAGGGGGTGACAATCAGCCCCAGCATTTT
16,-,TRBJ2-5,TRBD1,TRBV27,CASSLRPTGGGETQYF,TGTGCCAGCAGTTTACGACCCACAGGGGGCGGGGAGACCCAGTACTTC
17,-,TRBJ2-3,TRBD2,TRBV19,CASRPPGLAGGTDTQYF,TGTGCCAGTAGACCGCCGGGACTAGCGGGAGGCACAGATACGCAGTATTTT
13,-,TRBJ1-5,-,TRBV29-1,CSVVTGGYQPQHF,TGCAGCGTTGTCACCGGGGGGTATCAGCCCCAGCATTTT
16,-,TRBJ2-7,TRBD2,TRBV28,CASSTLAGDHSYEQYF,TGTGCCAGCAGTACCTTAGCGGGAGACCATTCCTACGAGCAGTACTTC
12,-,TRBJ2-5,TRBD1,TRBV29-1,CSASDRAETQYF,TGCAGCGCATCGGACAGGGCAGAGACCCAGTACTTC
16,-,TRBJ1-5,TRBD1,TRBV27,CASSSRQGSPNQPQHF,TGTGCCAGCAGTTCTAGACAGGGTTCTCCCAATCAGCCCCAGCATTTT
16,once,TRBJ2-7,-,TRBV9,CASSALPGTGKDEQYF,TGTGCCAGCAGCGCCCTCCCGGGCACAGGGAAGGACGAGCAGTACTTC
15,-,TRBJ1-1,TRBD1,TRBV4-2,CASSPGTGLNTEAFF,TGTGCCAGCAGCCCGGGGACAGGGCTTAACACTGAAGCTTTCTTT
11,-,TRBJ1-1,-,TRBV29-1,CSVEGASEAFF,TGCAGCGTTGAAGGGGCAAGTGAAGCTTTCTTT
14,-,TRBJ1-1,TRBD1,TRBV7-8,CASSFGTTGTEAFF,TGTGCCAGCAGCTTTGGGACGACAGGGACTGAAGCTTTCTTT
15,-,TRBJ1-3,-,TRBV19,CASTETLSSGNTIYF,TGTGCCAGTACTGAGACACTGAGCTCTGGAAACACCATATATTTT
14,-,TRBJ2-7,TRBD1,TRBV6-6,CASSRTGDKSEQYF,TGTGCCAGCAGTAGGACAGGGGACAAGAGCGAGCAGTACTTC
16,-,TRBJ2-1,TRBD2,TRBV5-4,CASSLSLQGGFNEQFF,TGTGCCAGCAGCTTGAGTCTTCAGGGAGGGTTCAATGAGCAGTTCTTC